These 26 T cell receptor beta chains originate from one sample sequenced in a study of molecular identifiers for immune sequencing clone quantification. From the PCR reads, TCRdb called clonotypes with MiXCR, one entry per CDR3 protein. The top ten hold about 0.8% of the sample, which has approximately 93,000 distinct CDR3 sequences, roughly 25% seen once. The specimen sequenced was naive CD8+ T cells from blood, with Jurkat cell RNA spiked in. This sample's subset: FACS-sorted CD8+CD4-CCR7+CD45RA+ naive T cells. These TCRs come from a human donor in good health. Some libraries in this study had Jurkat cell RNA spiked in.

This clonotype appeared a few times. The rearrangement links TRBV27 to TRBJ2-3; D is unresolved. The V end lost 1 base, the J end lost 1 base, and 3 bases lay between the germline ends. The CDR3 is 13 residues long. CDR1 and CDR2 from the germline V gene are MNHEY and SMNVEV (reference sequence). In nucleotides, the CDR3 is TGTGCCAGCAGTTTATTTCGCACAGATACGCAGTATTTT. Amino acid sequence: CASSLFRTDTQYF.

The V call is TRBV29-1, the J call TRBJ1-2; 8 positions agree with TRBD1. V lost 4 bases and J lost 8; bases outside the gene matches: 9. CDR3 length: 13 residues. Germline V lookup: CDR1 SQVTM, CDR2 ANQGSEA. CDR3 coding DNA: TGCAGCGTTGCGGGACAGGAGGGGAACGGCTACACCTTC. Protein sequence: CSVAGQEGNGYTF.

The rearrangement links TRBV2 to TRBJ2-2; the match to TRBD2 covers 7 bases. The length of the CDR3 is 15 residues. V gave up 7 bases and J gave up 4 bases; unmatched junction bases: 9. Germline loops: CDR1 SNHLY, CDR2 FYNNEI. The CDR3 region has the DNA TGTGCCAGCACCCGGGGAGGGGCGAGCACCGGGGAGCTGTTTTTT. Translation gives CASTRGGASTGELFF.

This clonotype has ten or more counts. The CDR3 DNA follows: TGTGCCAGCAGCCGATTTCGGACAGGGATAGACACTGAAGCTTTCTTT. Protein product: CASSRFRTGIDTEAFF. The V gene is TRBV7-9, the J gene TRBJ1-1; 8 bases are shared with TRBD1. V shed 5 bases, J shed 3 bases, and the junction held 11 bases outside the gene matches. In germline, CDR1 is SEHNR, CDR2 FQNEAQ (reference sequence). The CDR3 length is 16 residues.

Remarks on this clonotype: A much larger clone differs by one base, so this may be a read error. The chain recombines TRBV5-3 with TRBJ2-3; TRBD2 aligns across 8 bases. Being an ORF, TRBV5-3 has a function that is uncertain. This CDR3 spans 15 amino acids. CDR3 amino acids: CASSLVAGSSDMQYF. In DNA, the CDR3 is TGTGCCAGCAGCTTGGTAGCGGGGTCCTCAGATATGCAGTATTTT.

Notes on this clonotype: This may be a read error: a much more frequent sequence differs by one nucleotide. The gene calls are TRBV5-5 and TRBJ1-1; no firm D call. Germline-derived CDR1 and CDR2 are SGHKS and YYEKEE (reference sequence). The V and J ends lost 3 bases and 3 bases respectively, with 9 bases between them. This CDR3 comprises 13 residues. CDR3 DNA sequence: TGTGCCAGCAGCTACCTCTTGGACACTGAAGCTTTCTTT. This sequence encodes CASSYLLDTEAFF.

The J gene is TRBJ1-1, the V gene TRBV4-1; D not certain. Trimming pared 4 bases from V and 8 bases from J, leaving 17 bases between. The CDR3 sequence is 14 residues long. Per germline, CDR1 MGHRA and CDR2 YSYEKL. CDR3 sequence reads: CASSLSPTWEEAFF. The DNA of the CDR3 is TGCGCCAGCAGCCTAAGCCCGACTTGGGAGGAAGCTTTCTTT.

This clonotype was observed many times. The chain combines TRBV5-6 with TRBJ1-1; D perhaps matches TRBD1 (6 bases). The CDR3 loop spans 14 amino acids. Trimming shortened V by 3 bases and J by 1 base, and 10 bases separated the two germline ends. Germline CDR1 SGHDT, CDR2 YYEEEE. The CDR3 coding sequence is TGTGCCAGCAGCTCGGACAGCCGGAACACTGAAGCTTTCTTT. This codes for CASSSDSRNTEAFF.

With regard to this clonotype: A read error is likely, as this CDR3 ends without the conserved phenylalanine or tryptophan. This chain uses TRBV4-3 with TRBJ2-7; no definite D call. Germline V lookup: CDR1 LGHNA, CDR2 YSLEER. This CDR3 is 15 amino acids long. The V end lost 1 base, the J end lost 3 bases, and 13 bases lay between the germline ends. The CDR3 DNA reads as TGCGCCAGCAGCCAAGGGACCGGAGCCCGCTACGAGCAGTACTCC. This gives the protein CASSQGTGARYEQYS.

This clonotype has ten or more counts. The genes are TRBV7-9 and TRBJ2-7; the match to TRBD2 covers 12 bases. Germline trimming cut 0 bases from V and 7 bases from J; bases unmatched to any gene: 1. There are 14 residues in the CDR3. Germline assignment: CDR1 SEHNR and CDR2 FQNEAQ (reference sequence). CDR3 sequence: CASSLAGTSGEQYF. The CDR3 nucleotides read TGTGCCAGCAGCTTAGCAGGGACTAGCGGGGAGCAGTACTTC. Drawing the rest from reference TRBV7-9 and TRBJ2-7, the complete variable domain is DTGVSQNPRHKITKRGQNVTFRCDPISEHNRLYWYRQTLGQGPEFLTYFQNEAQLEKSRLLSDRFSAERPKGSFSTLEIQRTEQGDSAMYLCASSLAGTSGEQYFGPGTRLTVT.

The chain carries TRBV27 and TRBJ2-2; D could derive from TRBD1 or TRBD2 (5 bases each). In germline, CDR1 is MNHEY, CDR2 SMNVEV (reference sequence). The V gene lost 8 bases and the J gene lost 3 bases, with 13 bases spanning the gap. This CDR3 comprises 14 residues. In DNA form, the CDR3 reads TGTGCCAGCGGGGCAACGGGGTACACCGGGGAGCTGTTTTTT. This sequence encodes CASGATGYTGELFF.

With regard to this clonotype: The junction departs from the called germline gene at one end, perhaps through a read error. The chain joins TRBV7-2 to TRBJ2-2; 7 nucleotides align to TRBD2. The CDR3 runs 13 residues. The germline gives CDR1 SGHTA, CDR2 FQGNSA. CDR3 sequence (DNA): TGTTCCAGCAGCTCGGGAGGAACCGGGGAGCTGTTTTTT. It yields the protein CSSSSGGTGELFF. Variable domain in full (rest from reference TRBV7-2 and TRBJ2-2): GAGVSQSPSNKVTEKGKDVELRCDPISGHTALYWYRQSLGQGLEFLIYFQGNSAPDKSGLPSDRFSAERTGGSVSTLTIQRTQQEDSAVYLCSSSSGGTGELFFGEGSRLTVL.

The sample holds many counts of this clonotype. The CDR3 region is CATSGRREYNEQFF. Here the CDR3 DNA reads TGTGCCACCAGTGGGAGGCGGGAGTACAATGAGCAGTTCTTC. The chain joins TRBV24-1 to TRBJ2-1; 7 bases line up with TRBD2. This CDR3 is built from 14 residues. The V and J ends lost 5 bases and 4 bases, in that order; junction bases with no gene match: 4. Germline V gene sequence: CDR1 KGHDR, CDR2 SFDVKD.

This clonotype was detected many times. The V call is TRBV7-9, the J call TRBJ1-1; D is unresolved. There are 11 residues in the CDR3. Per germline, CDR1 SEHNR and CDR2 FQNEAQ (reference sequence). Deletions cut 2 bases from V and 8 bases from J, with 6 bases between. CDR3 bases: TGTGCCAGCAGCTTATCGCCGGAAGCTTTCTTT. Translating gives CASSLSPEAFF.

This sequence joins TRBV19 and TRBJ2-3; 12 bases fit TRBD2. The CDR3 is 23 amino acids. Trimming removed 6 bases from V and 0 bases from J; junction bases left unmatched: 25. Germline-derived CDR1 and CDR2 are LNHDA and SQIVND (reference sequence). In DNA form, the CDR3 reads TGTGCCAGTAGGGTTAGAGGACGAGCAAGACTAGCGGGGGAACCAGCTAGCACAGATACGCAGTATTTT. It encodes CASRVRGRARLAGEPASTDTQYF.

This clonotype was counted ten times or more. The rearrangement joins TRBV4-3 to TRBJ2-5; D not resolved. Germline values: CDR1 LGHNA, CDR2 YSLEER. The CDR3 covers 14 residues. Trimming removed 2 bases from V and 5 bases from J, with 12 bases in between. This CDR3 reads CASSQLLVGETQYF. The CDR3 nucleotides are TGCGCCAGCAGCCAACTGCTAGTGGGGGAGACCCAGTACTTC.

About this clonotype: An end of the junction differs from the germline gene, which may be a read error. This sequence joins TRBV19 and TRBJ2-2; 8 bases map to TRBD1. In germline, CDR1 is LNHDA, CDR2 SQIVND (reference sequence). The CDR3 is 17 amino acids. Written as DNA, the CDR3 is TGTGCCAGTAGTCCCAAGCCAGGGGGCAAGGACCCCGGGGCGCTGTTTTTT. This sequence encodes CASSPKPGGKDPGALFF.

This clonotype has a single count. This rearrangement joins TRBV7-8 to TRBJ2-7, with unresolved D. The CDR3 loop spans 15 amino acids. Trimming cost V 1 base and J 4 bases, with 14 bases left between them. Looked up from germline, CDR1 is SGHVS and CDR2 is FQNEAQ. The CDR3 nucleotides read TGTGCCAGCAGCTTAGTGGCCTCTGGGGTATACGAGCAGTACTTC. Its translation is CASSLVASGVYEQYF. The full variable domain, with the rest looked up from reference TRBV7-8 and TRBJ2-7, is GAGVSQSPRYKVAKRGQDVALRCDPISGHVSLFWYQQALGQGPEFLTYFQNEAQLDKSGLPSDRFFAERPEGSVSTLKIQRTQQEDSAVYLCASSLVASGVYEQYFGPGTRLTVT.

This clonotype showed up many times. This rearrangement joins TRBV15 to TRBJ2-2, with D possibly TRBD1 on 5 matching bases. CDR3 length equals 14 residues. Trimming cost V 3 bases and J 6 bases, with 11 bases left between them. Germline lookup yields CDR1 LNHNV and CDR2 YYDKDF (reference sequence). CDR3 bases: TGTGCCACCAGCAGCCCCAGGGCTCCCGGGGAGCTGTTTTTT. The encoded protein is CATSSPRAPGELFF.

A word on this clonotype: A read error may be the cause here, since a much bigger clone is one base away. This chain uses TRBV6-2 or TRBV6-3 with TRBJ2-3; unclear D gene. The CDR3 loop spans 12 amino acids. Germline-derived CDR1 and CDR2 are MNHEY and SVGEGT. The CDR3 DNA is TGTACCAGCAGTTACTCTCTGGATACGCAGTATTTT. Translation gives CTSSYSLDTQYF.

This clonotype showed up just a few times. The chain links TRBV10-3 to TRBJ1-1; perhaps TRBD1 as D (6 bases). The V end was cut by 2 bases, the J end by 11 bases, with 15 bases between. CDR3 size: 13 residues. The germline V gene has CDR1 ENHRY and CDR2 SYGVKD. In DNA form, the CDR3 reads TGTGCCATCAGTGAGCAACAAACAGGGAGGGCTTTCTTT. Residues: CAISEQQTGRAFF.

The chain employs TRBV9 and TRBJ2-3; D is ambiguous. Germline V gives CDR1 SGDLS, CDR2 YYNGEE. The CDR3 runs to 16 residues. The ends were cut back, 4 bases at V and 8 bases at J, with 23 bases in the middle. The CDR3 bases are TGTGCCAGCAGCCCCCTCGGGTTGGATGATTTTGGTACGCAGTATTTT. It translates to CASSPLGLDDFGTQYF.

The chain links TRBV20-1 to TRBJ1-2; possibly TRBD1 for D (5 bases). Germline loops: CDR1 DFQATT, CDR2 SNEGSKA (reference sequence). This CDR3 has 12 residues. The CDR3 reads CRGGAGTYGYTF. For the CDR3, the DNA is TGCAGGGGTGGGGCCGGGACCTATGGCTACACCTTC.

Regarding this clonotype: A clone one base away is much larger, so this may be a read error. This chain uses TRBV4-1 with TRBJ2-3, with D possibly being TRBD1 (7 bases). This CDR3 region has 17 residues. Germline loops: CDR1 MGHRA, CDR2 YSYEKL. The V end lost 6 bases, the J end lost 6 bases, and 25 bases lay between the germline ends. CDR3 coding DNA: TGCGCCAGCAGTCTGAGGGGGGAGAGGGGGCTGGTTGATACGCAGTATTTT. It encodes CASSLRGERGLVDTQYF.

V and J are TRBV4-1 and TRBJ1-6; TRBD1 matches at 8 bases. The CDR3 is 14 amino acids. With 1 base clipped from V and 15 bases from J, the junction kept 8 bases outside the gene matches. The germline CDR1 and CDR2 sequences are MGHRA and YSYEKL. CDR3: CASSQGDRGSGLHF. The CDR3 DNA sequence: TGCGCCAGCAGCCAAGGCGACAGGGGCTCTGGCCTCCACTTT.

CDR3 in DNA: TGTGCCAGCAGCCTAGTTCGGCGGGAAGCGGGGGAGCTGTTTTTT. The encoded protein is CASSLVRREAGELFF. The V call is TRBV11-2, the J call TRBJ2-2, with D possibly being TRBD2 (6 bases). Trimming pared 5 bases from V and 8 bases from J, leaving 18 bases between. CDR1 SGHAT and CDR2 FQNNGV come from the germline V gene. CDR3 size: 15 residues.